The clone carrying this T cell receptor (beta chain) showed up just once. Its target is not known. This entry is derived from a study of graft-versus-host responses after intestinal transplantation. Study as a whole: Transplant recipients had multivisceral, liver-intestinal, or isolated intestinal grafts.

Measured with immunoSEQ multiplex PCR; TCRdb has only the in-frame clones, and not every one. This sample has tens of thousands of clones, with around 90% found just once. Germline V gene lookup returns CDR1 GTSNPN and CDR2 SVGIG (reference sequence). The CDR3 loop spans 15 amino acids. Trimming cost V 0 bases and J 5 bases; bases outside gene matches: 5. General study points: The recipient marrow held GvH clones, and some of them showed up first in ileum or blood. Early post-transplant falls in HvG clones accompanied the peak levels of circulating GvH clones. In patients with graft-donor T cell macrochimerism, allograft graft-versus-host to host-versus-graft clonal ratios were high.

The genes are TRBV30 and TRBJ1-4; TRBD1 matches at 8 bases. Sample: unstimulated CD8+ T cells sorted from spleen or lymph node cells, taken before intestinal transplant. The receptor was derived from a human donor who received an intestinal transplant. CDR3 loop: CAWSVGTGGNEKLFF. CDR3 bases: TGTGCCTGGAGTGTAGGAACAGGGGGGAATGAAAAACTGTTTTTT.